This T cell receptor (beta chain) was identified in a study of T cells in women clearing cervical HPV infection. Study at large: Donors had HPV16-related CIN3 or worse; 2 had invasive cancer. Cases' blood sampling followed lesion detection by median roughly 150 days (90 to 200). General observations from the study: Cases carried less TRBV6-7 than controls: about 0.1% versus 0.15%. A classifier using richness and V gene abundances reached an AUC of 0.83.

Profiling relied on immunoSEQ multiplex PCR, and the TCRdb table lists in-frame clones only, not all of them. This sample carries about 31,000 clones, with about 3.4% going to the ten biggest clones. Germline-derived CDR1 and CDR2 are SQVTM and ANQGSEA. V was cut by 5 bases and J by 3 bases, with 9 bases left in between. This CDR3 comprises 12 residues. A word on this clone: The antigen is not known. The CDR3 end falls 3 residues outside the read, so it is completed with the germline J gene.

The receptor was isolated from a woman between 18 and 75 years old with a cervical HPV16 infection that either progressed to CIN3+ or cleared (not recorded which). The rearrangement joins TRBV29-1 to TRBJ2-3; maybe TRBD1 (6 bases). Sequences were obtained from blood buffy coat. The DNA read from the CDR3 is TGCAGCGTTATAACAGGGACAGATACG. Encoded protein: CSVITGTDT. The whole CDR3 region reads CSVITGTDTQYF.